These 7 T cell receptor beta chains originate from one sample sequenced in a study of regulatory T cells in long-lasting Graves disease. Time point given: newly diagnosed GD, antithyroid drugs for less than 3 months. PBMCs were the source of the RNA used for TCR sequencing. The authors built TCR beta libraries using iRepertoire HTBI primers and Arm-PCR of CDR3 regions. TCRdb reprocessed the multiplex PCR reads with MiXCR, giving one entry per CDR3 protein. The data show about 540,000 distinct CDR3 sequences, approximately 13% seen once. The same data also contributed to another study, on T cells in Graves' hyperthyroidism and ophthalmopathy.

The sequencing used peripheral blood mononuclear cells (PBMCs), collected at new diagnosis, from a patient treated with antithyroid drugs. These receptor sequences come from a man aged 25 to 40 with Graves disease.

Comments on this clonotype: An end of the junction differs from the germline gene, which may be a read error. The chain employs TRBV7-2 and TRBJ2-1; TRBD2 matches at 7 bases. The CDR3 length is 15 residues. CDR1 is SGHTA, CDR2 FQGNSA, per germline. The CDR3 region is CVSSPVASGYNEQFF. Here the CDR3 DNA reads TGTGTCAGCAGCCCGGTCGCTAGCGGATACAATGAGCAGTTCTTC. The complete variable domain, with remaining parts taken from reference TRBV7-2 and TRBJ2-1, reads GAGVSQSPSNKVTEKGKDVELRCDPISGHTALYWYRQSLGQGLEFLIYFQGNSAPDKSGLPSDRFSAERTGGSVSTLTIQRTQQEDSAVYLCVSSPVASGYNEQFFGPGTRLTVL.

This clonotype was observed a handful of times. The CDR3 sequence is CASSPNTGFNTEAFF. The CDR3 DNA reads TGTGCCAGCTCCCCAAATACAGGGTTCAACACTGAAGCTTTCTTT. This rearrangement joins TRBV18 to TRBJ1-1, with D maybe TRBD1 (6 bases). V lost 6 bases to trimming and J lost 2 bases, with 16 bases between them. This CDR3 region has 15 residues. Germline CDR1 KGHSH, CDR2 LQKENI.

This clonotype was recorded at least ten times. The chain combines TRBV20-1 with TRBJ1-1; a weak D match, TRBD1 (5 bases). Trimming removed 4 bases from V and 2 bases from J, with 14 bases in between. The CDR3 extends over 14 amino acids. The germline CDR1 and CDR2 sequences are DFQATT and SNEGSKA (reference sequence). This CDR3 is CSATSRVGNTEAFF. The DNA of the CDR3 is TGCAGTGCTACTTCCAGGGTAGGTAACACTGAAGCTTTCTTT.

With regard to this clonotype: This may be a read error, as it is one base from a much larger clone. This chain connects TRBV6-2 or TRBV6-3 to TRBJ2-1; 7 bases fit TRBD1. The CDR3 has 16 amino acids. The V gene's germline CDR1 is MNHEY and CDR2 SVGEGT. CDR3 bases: TGTGCCAGCAGTTATGAGGGGGCTAGGATGGGCAATGGGCAGTTCTTC. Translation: CASSYEGARMGNGQFF.

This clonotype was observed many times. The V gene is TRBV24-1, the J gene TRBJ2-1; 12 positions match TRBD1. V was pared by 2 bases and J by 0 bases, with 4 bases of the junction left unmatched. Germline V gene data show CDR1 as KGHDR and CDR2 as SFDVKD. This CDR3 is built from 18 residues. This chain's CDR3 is CATSDWGTGGSSYNEQFF. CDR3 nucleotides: TGTGCCACCAGTGATTGGGGGACAGGGGGCTCCTCCTACAATGAGCAGTTCTTC.

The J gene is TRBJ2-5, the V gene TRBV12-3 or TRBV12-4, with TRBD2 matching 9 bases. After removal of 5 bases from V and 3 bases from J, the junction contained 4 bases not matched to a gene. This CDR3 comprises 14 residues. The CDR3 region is CASSHPSGKETQYF. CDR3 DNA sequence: TGTGCCAGCAGTCATCCTAGCGGGAAAGAGACCCAGTACTTC.

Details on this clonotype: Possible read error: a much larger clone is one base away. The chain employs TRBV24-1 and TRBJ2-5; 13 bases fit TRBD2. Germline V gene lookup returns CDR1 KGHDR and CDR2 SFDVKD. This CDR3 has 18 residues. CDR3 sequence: CAISDFKGLAGFKETQYF. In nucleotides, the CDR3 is TGTGCCATCAGTGATTTCAAGGGACTAGCGGGATTTAAAGAGACCCAGTACTTC.